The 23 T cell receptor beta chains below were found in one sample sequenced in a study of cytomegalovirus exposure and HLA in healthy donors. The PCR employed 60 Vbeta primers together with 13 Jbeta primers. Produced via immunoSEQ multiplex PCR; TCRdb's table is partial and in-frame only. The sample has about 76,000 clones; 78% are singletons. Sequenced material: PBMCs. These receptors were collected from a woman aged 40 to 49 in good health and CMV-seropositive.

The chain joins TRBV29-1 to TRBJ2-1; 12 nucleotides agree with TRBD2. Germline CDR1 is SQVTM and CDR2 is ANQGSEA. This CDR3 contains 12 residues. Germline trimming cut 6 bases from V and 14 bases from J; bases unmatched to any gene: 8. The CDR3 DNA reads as TGCAGCGTGGACCCTAGCGGGGGGGTTAAGTTCTTC. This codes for CSVDPSGGVKFF.

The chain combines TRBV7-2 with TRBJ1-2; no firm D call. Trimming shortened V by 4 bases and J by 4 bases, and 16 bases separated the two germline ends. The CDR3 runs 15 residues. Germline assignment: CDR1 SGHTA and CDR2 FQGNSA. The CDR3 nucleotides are TGTGCCAGCAGCTCCCACGAGGGTTTCACCTATGGCTACACCTTC. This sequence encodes CASSSHEGFTYGYTF.

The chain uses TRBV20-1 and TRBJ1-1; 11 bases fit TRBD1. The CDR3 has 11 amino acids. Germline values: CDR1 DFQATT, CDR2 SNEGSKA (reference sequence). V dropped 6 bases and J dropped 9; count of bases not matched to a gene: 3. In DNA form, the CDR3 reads TGCAGTGCAATGGACAGGGGGCAAGCTTTCTTT. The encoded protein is CSAMDRGQAFF.

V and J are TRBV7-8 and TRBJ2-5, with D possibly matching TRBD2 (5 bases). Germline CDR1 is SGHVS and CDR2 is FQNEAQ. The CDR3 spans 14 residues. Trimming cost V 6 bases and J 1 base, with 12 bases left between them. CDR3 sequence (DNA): TGTGCCAGCAGACTAAACCGGGGCCAAGAGACCCAGTACTTC. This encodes CASRLNRGQETQYF.

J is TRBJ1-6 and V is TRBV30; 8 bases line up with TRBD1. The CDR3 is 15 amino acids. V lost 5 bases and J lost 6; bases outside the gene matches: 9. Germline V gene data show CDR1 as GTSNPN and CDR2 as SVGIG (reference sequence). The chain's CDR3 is CAWESGQGANSPLHF. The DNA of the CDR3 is TGTGCCTGGGAGTCTGGACAGGGAGCTAATTCACCCCTCCACTTT.

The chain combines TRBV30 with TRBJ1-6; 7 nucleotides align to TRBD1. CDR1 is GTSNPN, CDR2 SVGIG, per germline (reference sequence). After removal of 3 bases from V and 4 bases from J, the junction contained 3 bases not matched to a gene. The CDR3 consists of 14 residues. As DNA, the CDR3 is TGTGCCTGGAGCATACAGGGGTATAATTCACCCCTCCACTTT. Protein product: CAWSIQGYNSPLHF.

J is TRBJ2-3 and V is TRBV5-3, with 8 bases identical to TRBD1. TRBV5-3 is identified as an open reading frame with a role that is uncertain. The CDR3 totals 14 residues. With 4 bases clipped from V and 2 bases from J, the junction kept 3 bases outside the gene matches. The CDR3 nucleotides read TGTGCCAGAAGCAAGGACAGGGTCACAGATACGCAGTATTTT. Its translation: CARSKDRVTDTQYF.

The CDR3 coding sequence is TGTGCCAGCATAGGCGGCCTAAACACTGAAGCTTTCTTT. It specifies CASIGGLNTEAFF. The rearrangement uses TRBV28 and TRBJ1-1; D is ambiguous. This CDR3 has 13 amino acids. Deletions cut 7 bases from V and 2 bases from J, with 11 bases between. The V gene's germline CDR1 is MDHEN and CDR2 SYDVKM.

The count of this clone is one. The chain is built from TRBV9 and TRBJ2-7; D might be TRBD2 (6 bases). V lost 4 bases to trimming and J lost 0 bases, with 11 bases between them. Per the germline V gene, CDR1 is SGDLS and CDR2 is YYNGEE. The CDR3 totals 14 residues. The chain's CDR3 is CASSLGLNSYEQYF. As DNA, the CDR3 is TGTGCCAGCAGCTTAGGACTAAACTCCTACGAGCAGTACTTC. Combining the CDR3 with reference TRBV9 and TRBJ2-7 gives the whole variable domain DSGVTQTPKHLITATGQRVTLRCSPRSGDLSVYWYQQSLDQGLQFLIQYYNGEERAKGNILERFSAQQFPDLHSELNLSSLELGDSALYFCASSLGLNSYEQYFGPGTRLTVT.

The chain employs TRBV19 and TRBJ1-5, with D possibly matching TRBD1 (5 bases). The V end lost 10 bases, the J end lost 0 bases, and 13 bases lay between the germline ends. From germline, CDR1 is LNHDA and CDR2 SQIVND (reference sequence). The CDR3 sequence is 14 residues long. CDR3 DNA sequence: TGTGCCACCAGGGCAGGGATTAGCAATCAGCCCCAGCATTTT. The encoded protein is CATRAGISNQPQHF. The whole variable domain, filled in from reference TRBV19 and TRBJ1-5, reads DGGITQSPKYLFRKEGQNVTLSCEQNLNHDAMYWYRQDPGQGLRLIYYSQIVNDFQKGDIAEGYSVSREKKESFPLTVTSAQKNPTAFYLCATRAGISNQPQHFGDGTRLSIL.

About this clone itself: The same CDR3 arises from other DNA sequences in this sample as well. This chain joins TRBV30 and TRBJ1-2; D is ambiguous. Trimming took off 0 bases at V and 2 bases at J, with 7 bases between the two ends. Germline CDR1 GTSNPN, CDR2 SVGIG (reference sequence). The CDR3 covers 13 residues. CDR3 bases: TGTGCCTGGAGTGTTTCGGTGAACTATGGCTACACCTTC. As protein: CAWSVSVNYGYTF. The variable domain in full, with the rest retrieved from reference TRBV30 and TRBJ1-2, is SQTIHQWPATLVQPVGSPLSLECTVEGTSNPNLYWYRQAAGRGLQLLFYSVGIGQISSEVPQNLSASRPQDRQFILSSKKLLLSDSGFYLCAWSVSVNYGYTFGSGTRLTVV.

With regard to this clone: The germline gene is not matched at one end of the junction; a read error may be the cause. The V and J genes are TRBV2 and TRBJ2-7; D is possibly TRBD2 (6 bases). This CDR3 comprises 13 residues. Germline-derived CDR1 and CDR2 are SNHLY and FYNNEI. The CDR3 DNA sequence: TGTGCCAGCAGTGACTTGGGACTGCCATCTGTGCACTTC. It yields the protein CASSDLGLPSVHF.

In DNA, the CDR3 is TGTGCCAGCAGTTGGACAGGGATCACAGATACGCAGTATTTT. Translating it yields CASSWTGITDTQYF. The rearrangement uses TRBV6-1 and TRBJ2-3, with 8 positions matching TRBD1. Germline V gene sequence: CDR1 MNHNS, CDR2 SASEGT. V dropped 5 bases and J dropped 2; count of bases not matched to a gene: 3. CDR3 length: 14 residues.

The CDR3 reads CASRQQGMSETQYF. CDR3 DNA: TGCGCCAGCAGGCAACAGGGGATGTCTGAGACCCAGTACTTC. The chain uses TRBV10-1 and TRBJ2-5; 7 bases align to TRBD1. V shed 6 bases, J shed 5 bases, and the junction held 9 bases outside the gene matches. CDR1 and CDR2 (germline): WNHNN, SYGVQD (reference sequence). The CDR3 is 14 residues long.

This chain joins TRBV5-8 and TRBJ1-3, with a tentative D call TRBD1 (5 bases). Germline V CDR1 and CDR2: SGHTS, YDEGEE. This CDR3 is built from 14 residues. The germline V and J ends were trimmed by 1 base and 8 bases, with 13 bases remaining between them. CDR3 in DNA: TGTGCCAGCAGCTTGCCGTCCCAAGGGGACACCATATATTTT. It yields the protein CASSLPSQGDTIYF.

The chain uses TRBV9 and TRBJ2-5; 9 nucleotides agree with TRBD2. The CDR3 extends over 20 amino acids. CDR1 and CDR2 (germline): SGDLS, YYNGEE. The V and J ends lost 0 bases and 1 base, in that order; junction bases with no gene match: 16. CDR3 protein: CASSVAALAGDLKLQETQYF. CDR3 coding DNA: TGTGCCAGCAGCGTAGCTGCGTTAGCGGGGGACCTTAAACTCCAAGAGACCCAGTACTTC.

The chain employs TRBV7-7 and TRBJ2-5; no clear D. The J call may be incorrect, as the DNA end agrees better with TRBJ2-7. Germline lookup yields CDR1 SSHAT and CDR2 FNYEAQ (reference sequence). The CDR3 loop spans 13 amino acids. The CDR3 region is CASSRTIQSEQYF. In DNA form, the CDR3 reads TGTGCCAGCAGCCGTACCATACAAAGCGAGCAGTACTTC.

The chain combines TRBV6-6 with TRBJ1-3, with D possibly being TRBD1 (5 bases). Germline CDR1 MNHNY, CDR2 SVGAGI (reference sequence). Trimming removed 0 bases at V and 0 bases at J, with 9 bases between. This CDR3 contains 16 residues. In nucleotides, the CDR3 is TGTGCCAGCAGTTACTCCGACAGAACCTCTGGAAACACCATATATTTT. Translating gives CASSYSDRTSGNTIYF.

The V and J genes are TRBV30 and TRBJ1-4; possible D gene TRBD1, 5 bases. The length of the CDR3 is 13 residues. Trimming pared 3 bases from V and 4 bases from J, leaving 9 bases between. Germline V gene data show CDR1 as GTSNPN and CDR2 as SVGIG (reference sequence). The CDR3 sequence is CAWRWGLNEKLFF. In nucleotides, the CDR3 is TGTGCCTGGAGATGGGGCCTTAATGAAAAACTGTTTTTT.

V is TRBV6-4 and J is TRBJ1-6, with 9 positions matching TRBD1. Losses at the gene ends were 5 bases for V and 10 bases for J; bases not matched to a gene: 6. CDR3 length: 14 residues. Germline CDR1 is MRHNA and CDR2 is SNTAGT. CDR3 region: CASSRDRDGSPLHF. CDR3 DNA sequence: TGTGCCAGCAGTCGGGACAGGGATGGGTCACCCCTCCACTTT.

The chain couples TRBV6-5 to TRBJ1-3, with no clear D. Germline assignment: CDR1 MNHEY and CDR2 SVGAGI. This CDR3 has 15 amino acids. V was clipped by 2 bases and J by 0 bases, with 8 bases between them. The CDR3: CASSYASLSGNTIYF. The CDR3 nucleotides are TGTGCCAGCAGTTACGCCAGTCTCTCTGGAAACACCATATATTTT.

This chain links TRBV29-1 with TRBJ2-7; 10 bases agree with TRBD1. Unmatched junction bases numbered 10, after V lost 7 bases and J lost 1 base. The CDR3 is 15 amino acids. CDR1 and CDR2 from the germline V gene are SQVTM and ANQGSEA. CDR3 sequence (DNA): TGCAGCGCCCGTCCGGGACAGGGGACATCCTACGAGCAGTACTTC. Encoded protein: CSARPGQGTSYEQYF.

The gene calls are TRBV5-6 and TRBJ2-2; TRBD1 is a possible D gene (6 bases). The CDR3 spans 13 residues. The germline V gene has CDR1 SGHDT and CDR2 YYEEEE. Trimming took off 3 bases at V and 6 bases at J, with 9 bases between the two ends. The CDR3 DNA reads TGTGCCAGCAGCTCGGGACATCCCGGGGAGCTGTTTTTT. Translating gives CASSSGHPGELFF.